These 27 T cell receptor beta chains originate from one sample sequenced in a study of read filtering for tumor transcriptome and immune sequencing. Molecular barcoded adaptors covering alpha/delta and beta/gamma chains were used on around 400 ng RNA. TCRdb ran MiXCR on the reads and lists one entry per CDR3 protein. The sample carries more than 35,000 distinct CDR3 sequences, 14% recorded once. The sequenced sample consisted of a population of CD138-negative cells sorted from bone marrow. These receptor sequences come from a donor over 35 with multiple myeloma.

This clonotype was seen repeatedly, ten times or more. The rearrangement joins TRBV28 to TRBJ2-7; tentatively, D is TRBD2 (5 bases). The CDR3 totals 12 residues. Germline CDR1 MDHEN, CDR2 SYDVKM. V was trimmed by 10 bases and J by 2 bases, leaving 12 bases between them. The CDR3 DNA sequence: TGTGCCATCAATCGGGGAACCTACGAGCAGTACTTC. Encoded protein: CAINRGTYEQYF. Using reference TRBV28 and TRBJ2-7 for the parts outside the CDR3, the full variable domain is DVKVTQSSRYLVKRTGEKVFLECVQDMDHENMFWYRQDPGLGLRLIYFSYDVKMKEKGDIPEGYSVSREKKERFSLILESASTNQTSMYLCAINRGTYEQYFGPGTRLTVT.

Ten or more counts support this clonotype. The chain has TRBV7-2 and TRBJ2-7; D not certain. The length of the CDR3 is 14 residues. With 0 bases removed from V and 1 base from J, the gap between germline ends came to 7 bases. The germline gives CDR1 SGHTA, CDR2 FQGNSA. For the CDR3, the DNA is TGTGCCAGCAGCTTAGCCCGCACGTCCTACGAGCAGTACTTC. It translates to CASSLARTSYEQYF.

Comment on this clonotype: Lacking the conserved final phenylalanine or tryptophan, this CDR3 likely reflects a read error. V and J are TRBV12-3 or TRBV12-4 and TRBJ2-1; 8 bases agree with TRBD1. Trimming took 8 bases from V and 10 from J; bases not matched to a gene: 7. The CDR3 runs to 12 residues. CDR3: CASGSDRGEQFY. CDR3 bases: TGTGCCAGCGGATCTGACAGGGGAGAGCAGTTCTAC.

This clonotype was seen many times. The rearrangement uses TRBV20-1 and TRBJ1-1; D is unresolved. The V and J ends lost 5 bases and 5 bases respectively, with 15 bases between them. Per the germline V gene, CDR1 is DFQATT and CDR2 is SNEGSKA (reference sequence). The CDR3 spans 13 residues. CDR3: CSAVTGLQTEAFF. The CDR3 coding sequence is TGCAGTGCTGTAACGGGCCTGCAAACTGAAGCTTTCTTT.

This clonotype has at least ten counts. This sequence joins TRBV28 and TRBJ1-2; weak D call: TRBD1 (6 bases). The CDR3 consists of 13 residues. The germline V gene encodes CDR1 MDHEN and CDR2 SYDVKM. The V gene lost 2 bases and the J gene lost 4 bases, with 8 bases spanning the gap. CDR3 DNA sequence: TGTGCCAGCAGTTTAGGACAGACCTATGGCTACACCTTC. Residues: CASSLGQTYGYTF.

This clonotype was observed at least ten times. The J gene is TRBJ2-7, the V gene TRBV3-1; perhaps D is TRBD1 or TRBD2 (5 bases each). CDR1 and CDR2 from the germline V gene are LGHDT and YNNKEL (reference sequence). This CDR3 is 15 amino acids long. Trimming removed 2 bases at V and 3 bases at J, with 14 bases between. CDR3 sequence: CASSQFLGAGYEQYF. The CDR3 DNA sequence: TGTGCCAGCAGCCAATTCCTCGGGGCCGGCTACGAGCAGTACTTC.

This clonotype was seen repeatedly, ten times or more. The chain employs TRBV7-2 and TRBJ2-1, with 8 positions matching TRBD2. J lost 5 bases, V lost 0 bases, and 6 bases had no gene match. Germline V CDR1 and CDR2: SGHTA, FQGNSA. The CDR3 is 16 residues long. The CDR3 region is CASSLARAGVDNEQFF. The CDR3 DNA is TGTGCCAGCAGCTTAGCGCGAGCGGGGGTGGACAATGAGCAGTTCTTC.

A few counts support this clonotype. This may be a read error, as it is one base from a much larger clone. This sequence joins TRBV6-5 and TRBJ1-2, with a weak D call TRBD1 (5 bases). Trimming cost V 2 bases and J 4 bases, with 17 bases left between them. Per the germline V gene, CDR1 is MNHEY and CDR2 is SVGAGI. CDR3 length: 16 residues. The CDR3: CASSYGAWRGSYGYTF. The DNA for the CDR3 is TGTGCCAGCAGTTACGGGGCGTGGCGGGGGAGCTATGGCTACACCTTC.

This clonotype was counted ten times or more. This sequence joins TRBV3-1 and TRBJ1-1; no definite D call. Trimming cost V 0 bases and J 2 bases, with 7 bases left between them. The V gene's germline CDR1 is LGHDT and CDR2 YNNKEL (reference sequence). The CDR3 has 14 residues. The CDR3 DNA sequence: TGTGCCAGCAGCCAAGACAGGTTTAACACTGAAGCTTTCTTT. This codes for CASSQDRFNTEAFF.

At least ten counts were recorded for this clonotype. The gene calls are TRBV11-2 and TRBJ2-1, with D uncertain. Per germline, CDR1 SGHAT and CDR2 FQNNGV. The CDR3 totals 13 residues. Trimming removed 5 bases from V and 10 bases from J, with 15 bases in between. The CDR3 region has the DNA TGTGCCAGCAGCACAGAATCGTTCGGCGAGCAGTTCTTC. As protein: CASSTESFGEQFF.

This clonotype has a count of ten or more. Since a much larger clone is just one base distant, this may be a read error. In DNA, the CDR3 is TGTGCCAGCAGCGTAGGAATAGGGTACTATGGGCAGTTCTTC. Protein product: CASSVGIGYYGQFF. The chain has TRBV9 and TRBJ2-1; D remains unclear. Germline V CDR1 and CDR2: SGDLS, YYNGEE. CDR3 length equals 14 residues. The V end lost 0 bases, the J end lost 12 bases, and 16 bases lay between the germline ends. The whole variable domain, filled in from reference TRBV9 and TRBJ2-1, reads DSGVTQTPKHLITATGQRVTLRCSPRSGDLSVYWYQQSLDQGLQFLIQYYNGEERAKGNILERFSAQQFPDLHSELNLSSLELGDSALYFCASSVGIGYYGQFFGPGTRLTVL.

This clonotype was counted many times. V usage is TRBV6-5 and J usage is TRBJ2-1; 7 bases align to TRBD2. The CDR3 contains 15 residues. The V gene's germline CDR1 is MNHEY and CDR2 SVGAGI. Germline trimming cut 8 bases from V and 0 bases from J; bases unmatched to any gene: 7. The CDR3 loop reads CASAGSGDSYNEQFF. CDR3 in DNA: TGTGCCAGCGCAGGAAGCGGGGACTCCTACAATGAGCAGTTCTTC.

Ten or more counts support this clonotype. The V gene is TRBV18, the J gene TRBJ2-1, with 7 bases lining up with TRBD2. The CDR3 runs to 15 residues. The trim removed 3 bases at V and 0 bases at J, leaving 2 bases unmatched. The V gene's germline CDR1 is KGHSH and CDR2 LQKENI. This chain's CDR3 is CASSPRGSSYNEQFF. Here the CDR3 DNA reads TGTGCCAGCTCACCGCGGGGGAGCTCCTACAATGAGCAGTTCTTC.

In the case of this clonotype: The CDR3 carries no conserved terminal phenylalanine or tryptophan, so it likely arises from a read error. The chain recombines TRBV28 with TRBJ2-7; no definite D call. This CDR3 spans 12 amino acids. The germline V gene encodes CDR1 MDHEN and CDR2 SYDVKM. DNA for the CDR3: TGTGCAAGCAGCCCGCACAGATACGAGCAGTACTAC. It is translated as CASSPHRYEQYY.

The genes are TRBV12-3 or TRBV12-4 and TRBJ1-5; the D gene is possibly TRBD1 (5 bases). The CDR3 is made up of 13 amino acids. Trimming pared 2 bases from V and 9 bases from J, leaving 11 bases between. CDR3 sequence (DNA): TGTGCCAGCAGTTTACGCCGGGACGGGCCCCAGCATTTT. Its translation is CASSLRRDGPQHF.

The rearrangement links TRBV7-9 to TRBJ2-3; TRBD1 matches at 10 bases. Germline CDR1 reads SEHNR; CDR2 reads FQNEAQ (reference sequence). The length of the CDR3 is 15 residues. J lost 3 bases, V lost 3 bases, and 3 bases had no gene match. CDR3 sequence (DNA): TGTGCCAGCAGCTTCGGACAGGGGGGGACAGATACGCAGTATTTT. Translating it yields CASSFGQGGTDTQYF.

This clonotype came up many times. This chain joins TRBV7-3 and TRBJ2-7; D is unresolved. The CDR3 is made up of 15 amino acids. Germline CDR1 reads SGHTA; CDR2 reads FQGTGA. V lost 5 bases to trimming and J lost 3 bases, with 17 bases between them. In DNA form, the CDR3 reads TGTGCCAGCAGCCCGTTCGCCTTACCCATCTACGAGCAGTACTTC. Its translation: CASSPFALPIYEQYF.

This clonotype was detected ten times or more. The CDR3 bases are TGCAGTGCTAGCTGGGGACAGGGAGGTCCCCGCTCCTACGAGCAGTACTTC. Translated, it gives CSASWGQGGPRSYEQYF. J is TRBJ2-7 and V is TRBV20-1, with TRBD1 matching 9 bases. The CDR3 is made up of 17 amino acids. J gave up 0 bases and V 3 bases, and 12 bases lay outside the gene matches. Germline V gene data show CDR1 as DFQATT and CDR2 as SNEGSKA (reference sequence).

This clonotype was counted many times. The chain joins TRBV5-1 to TRBJ2-3; tentative D call: TRBD2 (7 bases). V was trimmed by 7 bases and J by 0 bases, leaving 18 bases between them. The CDR3 totals 16 residues. CDR1 and CDR2 (germline): SGHRS, YFSETQ. The CDR3 coding sequence is TGCGCCAGCGCCCCTTTCGGGGGGCTTAGCACAGATACGCAGTATTTT. It encodes CASAPFGGLSTDTQYF.

This clonotype was observed at least ten times. V and J are TRBV10-2 and TRBJ1-3; D call uncertain. Deletions cut 0 bases from V and 3 bases from J, with 9 bases between. The CDR3 is 15 amino acids. From germline, CDR1 is WSHSY and CDR2 SAAADI. CDR3 nucleotide sequence: TGCGCCAGCAGTGAGTCTGTGACTCTTGGAAACACCATATATTTT. Amino acids: CASSESVTLGNTIYF.

This clonotype was detected a few times. Since a much larger clone is just one base distant, this may be a read error. This chain uses TRBV20-1 with TRBJ1-3; tentatively, D is TRBD1 (6 bases). This CDR3 has 14 amino acids. Germline assignment: CDR1 DFQATT and CDR2 SNEGSKA (reference sequence). This chain's CDR3 is CSARDLDRGDTTYF. For the CDR3, the DNA is TGCAGTGCTAGAGACCTGGACAGAGGAGACACCACATATTTT.

This clonotype turned up a few times. The chain combines TRBV28 with TRBJ2-7; 9 nucleotides align to TRBD1. Germline V lookup: CDR1 MDHEN, CDR2 SYDVKM. V shed 5 bases and J 1 base; nucleotides not matched to a gene: 6. The CDR3 runs to 15 residues. CDR3 region: CASSPPGQGSYEQYF. The DNA of the CDR3 is TGTGCCAGCAGTCCTCCGGGACAGGGTTCCTACGAGCAGTACTTC.

This clonotype appeared many times. The chain recombines TRBV9 with TRBJ1-1, with TRBD1 matching over 7 bases. V shed 0 bases, J shed 11 bases, and the junction held 7 bases outside the gene matches. The germline V gene has CDR1 SGDLS and CDR2 YYNGEE. CDR3 size: 13 residues. The CDR3: CASSVGMTGWAFF. CDR3 bases: TGTGCCAGCAGCGTAGGTATGACAGGGTGGGCTTTCTTT.

This clonotype was observed a handful of times. A clone one base away is much larger, so this may be a read error. This chain joins TRBV20-1 and TRBJ1-2; TRBD1 is a possible D gene (5 bases). Germline V gene data show CDR1 as DFQATT and CDR2 as SNEGSKA (reference sequence). The CDR3 contains 13 residues. V lost 4 bases to trimming and J lost 6 bases, with 15 bases between them. The DNA for the CDR3 is TGCAGTGCTATGCAGGTGGGGACGGATGGCTACACCTTC. It codes for CSAMQVGTDGYTF.

This clonotype was counted only a few times. With a much larger clone just one base away, this may be a read error. The V and J genes are TRBV11-2 and TRBJ2-1, with D perhaps TRBD2 (6 bases). V was shortened by 3 bases and J by 0 bases, with 15 bases between the two germline ends. The CDR3 runs 17 residues. The germline CDR1 and CDR2 sequences are SGHAT and FQNNGV. The CDR3 nucleotides read TGTGCCAGCAGCTTCCTCGGGACTTCCCTCTCCTACAATGAGCAGTTCTTC. The encoded protein is CASSFLGTSLSYNEQFF.

This clonotype was seen ten or more times. The V and J genes are TRBV7-3 and TRBJ1-1; D is unresolved. This CDR3 region has 13 residues. The germline CDR1 and CDR2 sequences are SGHTA and FQGTGA. With 5 bases removed from V and 1 base from J, the gap between germline ends came to 8 bases. CDR3 bases: TGTGCCAGCAGCGAAAGGTGGAACACTGAAGCTTTCTTT. Amino acids: CASSERWNTEAFF. The variable domain in full, completed from reference TRBV7-3 and TRBJ1-1, reads GAGVSQTPSNKVTEKGKYVELRCDPISGHTALYWYRQSLGQGPEFLIYFQGTGAADDSGLPNDRFFAVRPEGSVSTLKIQRTERGDSAVYLCASSERWNTEAFFGQGTRLTVV.

At least ten counts were recorded for this clonotype. The chain employs TRBV4-1 and TRBJ1-1, with a possible D match to TRBD1 (5 bases). Germline V CDR1 and CDR2: MGHRA, YSYEKL. V lost 5 bases and J 1 base, leaving 11 bases between the germline ends. CDR3 length: 14 amino acids. The CDR3 coding sequence is TGCGCCAGCAGCACGGGACTGTCGAACACTGAAGCTTTCTTT. It is translated as CASSTGLSNTEAFF.